This TCR beta chain was retrieved from a study of blood T cell repertoires in COVID-19. CDR1 and CDR2 (germline): MNHNS, SASEGT. The V gene lost 2 bases and the J gene lost 2 bases, with 12 bases spanning the gap. CDR3 size: 16 residues. Generated by immunoSEQ multiplex PCR, the TCRdb table keeps only in-frame clones and is missing some. The sample yields 200,000 or so clones, approximately 84% seen once. Everyone who took part was roughly 18 to 89 years old, and they came from about 23 US areas. Material: PBMCs or T cells enriched from blood (not recorded which). J is TRBJ2-2 and V is TRBV6-1; tentatively, D is TRBD1 (5 bases). This clonotype was obtained from a man between 60 and 75 years old who had recovered from COVID-19. CDR3 residues: CASSEQEQVNTGELFF. The CDR3 DNA sequence: TGTGCCAGCAGTGAACAGGAACAGGTTAACACCGGGGAGCTGTTTTTT.